This T cell receptor (beta chain) was sequenced during a study of blood T cell repertoires in COVID-19. This CDR3 contains 14 residues. Germline V gives CDR1 SEHNR, CDR2 FQNEAQ (reference sequence). Deletions cut 4 bases from V and 0 bases from J, with 9 bases between. This clone came up once. Repertoires were generated with immunoSEQ multiplex PCR, while TCRdb's copy carries only in-frame clones and drops some. Altogether hundreds of thousands of clones are present, roughly 89% being singletons, with the ten largest covering 0.8% to 0.9%. The sequence was collected from a young man with COVID-19, enrolled during active disease. The V and J genes are TRBV7-9 and TRBJ1-2, with D possibly matching TRBD1 (5 bases). Sequenced: peripheral blood. CDR3 loop: CASSSGFSNYGYTF. CDR3 nucleotides: TGTGCCAGCAGCTCAGGGTTCTCTAACTATGGCTACACCTTC.